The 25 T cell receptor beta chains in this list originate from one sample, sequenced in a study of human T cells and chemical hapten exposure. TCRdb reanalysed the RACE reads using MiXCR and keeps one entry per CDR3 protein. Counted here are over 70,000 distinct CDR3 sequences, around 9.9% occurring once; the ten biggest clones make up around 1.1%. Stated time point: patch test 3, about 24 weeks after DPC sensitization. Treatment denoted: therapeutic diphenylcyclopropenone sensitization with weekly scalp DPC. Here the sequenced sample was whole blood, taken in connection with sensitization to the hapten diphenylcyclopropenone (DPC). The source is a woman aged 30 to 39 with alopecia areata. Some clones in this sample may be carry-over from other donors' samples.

CDR3 region: CASSWATLNTEAFF. For the CDR3, the DNA is TGTGCCAGCAGTTGGGCAACCTTGAACACTGAAGCTTTCTTT. The rearrangement links TRBV6-2 or TRBV6-3 to TRBJ1-1; D ambiguous. Trimming shortened V by 4 bases and J by 0 bases, and 9 bases separated the two germline ends. The germline V gene encodes CDR1 MNHEY and CDR2 SVGEGT. This CDR3 spans 14 amino acids.

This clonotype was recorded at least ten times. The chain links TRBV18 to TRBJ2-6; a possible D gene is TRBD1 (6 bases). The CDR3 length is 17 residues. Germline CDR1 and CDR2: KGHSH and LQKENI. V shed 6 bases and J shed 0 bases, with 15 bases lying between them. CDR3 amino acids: CASSVGTLDSGANVLTF. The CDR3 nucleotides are TGTGCCAGCTCCGTAGGGACACTGGACTCTGGGGCCAACGTCCTGACTTTC.

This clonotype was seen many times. In nucleotides, the CDR3 is TGTGCCAGCAGCTTAGAGACATTTGGAAACACCATATATTTT. Translated: CASSLETFGNTIYF. V is TRBV7-2 and J is TRBJ1-3; no clear D gene. V lost 1 base and J 3 bases, leaving 7 bases between the germline ends. Germline values: CDR1 SGHTA, CDR2 FQGNSA. The CDR3 consists of 14 residues.

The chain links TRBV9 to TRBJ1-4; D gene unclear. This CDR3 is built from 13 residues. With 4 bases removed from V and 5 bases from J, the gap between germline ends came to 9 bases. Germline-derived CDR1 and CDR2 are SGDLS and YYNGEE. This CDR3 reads CASSPQKNEKLFF. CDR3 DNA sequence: TGTGCCAGCAGCCCCCAGAAAAATGAAAAACTGTTTTTT.

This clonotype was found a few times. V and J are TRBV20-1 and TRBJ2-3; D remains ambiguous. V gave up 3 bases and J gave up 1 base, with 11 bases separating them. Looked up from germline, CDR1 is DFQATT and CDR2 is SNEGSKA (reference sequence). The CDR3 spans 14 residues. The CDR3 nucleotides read TGCAGTGCTAGTTTTATCCTCGGCACAGATACGCAGTATTTT. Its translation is CSASFILGTDTQYF.

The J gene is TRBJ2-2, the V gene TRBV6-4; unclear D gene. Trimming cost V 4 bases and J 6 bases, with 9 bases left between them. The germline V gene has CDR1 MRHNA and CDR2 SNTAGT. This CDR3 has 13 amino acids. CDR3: CASSGPSAGELFF. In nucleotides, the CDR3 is TGTGCCAGCAGTGGACCGTCGGCCGGGGAGCTGTTTTTT.

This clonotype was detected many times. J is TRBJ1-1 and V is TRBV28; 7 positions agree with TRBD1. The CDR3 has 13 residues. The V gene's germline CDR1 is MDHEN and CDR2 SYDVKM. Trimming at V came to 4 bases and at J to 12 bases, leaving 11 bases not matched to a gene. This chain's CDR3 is CASSSSGTANPFF. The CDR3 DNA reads TGTGCCAGCAGTTCGTCCGGGACAGCTAACCCTTTCTTT.

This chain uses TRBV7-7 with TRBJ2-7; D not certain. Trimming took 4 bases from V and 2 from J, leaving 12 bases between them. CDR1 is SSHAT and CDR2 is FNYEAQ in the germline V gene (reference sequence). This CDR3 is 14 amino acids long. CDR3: CASSSAATPYEQYV. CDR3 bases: TGTGCCAGCAGCTCCGCGGCCACCCCCTACGAGCAGTACGTC.

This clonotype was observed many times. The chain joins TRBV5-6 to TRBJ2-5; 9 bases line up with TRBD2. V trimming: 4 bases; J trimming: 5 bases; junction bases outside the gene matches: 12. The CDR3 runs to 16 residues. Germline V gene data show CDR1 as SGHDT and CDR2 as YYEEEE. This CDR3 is CASSQELAGRRETQYF. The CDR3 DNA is TGTGCCAGCAGCCAGGAGCTAGCGGGGCGTAGGGAGACCCAGTACTTC.

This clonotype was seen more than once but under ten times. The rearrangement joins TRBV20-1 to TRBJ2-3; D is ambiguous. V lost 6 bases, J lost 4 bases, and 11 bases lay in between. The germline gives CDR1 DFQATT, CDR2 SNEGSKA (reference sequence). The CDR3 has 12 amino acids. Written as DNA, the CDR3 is TGCAGTGCGGCAAGTAGGGCAGATACGCAGTATTTT. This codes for CSAASRADTQYF.

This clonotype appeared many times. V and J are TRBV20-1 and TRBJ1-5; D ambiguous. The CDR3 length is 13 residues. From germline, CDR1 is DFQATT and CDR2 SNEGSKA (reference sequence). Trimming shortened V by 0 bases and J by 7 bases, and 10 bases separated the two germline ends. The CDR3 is CSAREVLGQPQHF. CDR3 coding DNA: TGCAGTGCTAGAGAAGTCCTGGGGCAGCCCCAGCATTTT.

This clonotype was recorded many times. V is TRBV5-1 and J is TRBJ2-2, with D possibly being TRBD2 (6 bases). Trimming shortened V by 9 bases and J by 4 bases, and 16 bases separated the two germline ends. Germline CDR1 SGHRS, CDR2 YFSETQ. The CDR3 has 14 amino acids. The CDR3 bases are TGCGCCACCCACACTAGCAAGGGCACCGGGGAGCTGTTTTTT. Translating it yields CATHTSKGTGELFF.

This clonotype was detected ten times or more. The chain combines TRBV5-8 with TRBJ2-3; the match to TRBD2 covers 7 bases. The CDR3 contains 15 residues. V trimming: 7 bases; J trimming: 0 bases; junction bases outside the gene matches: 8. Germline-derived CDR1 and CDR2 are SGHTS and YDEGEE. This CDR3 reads CASAMGGVSTDTQYF. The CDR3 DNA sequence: TGTGCCAGCGCCATGGGAGGGGTTAGCACAGATACGCAGTATTTT.

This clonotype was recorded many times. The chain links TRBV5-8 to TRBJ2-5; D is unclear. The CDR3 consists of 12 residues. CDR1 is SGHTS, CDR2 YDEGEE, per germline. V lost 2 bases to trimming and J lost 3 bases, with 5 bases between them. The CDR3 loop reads CASSFAKETQYF. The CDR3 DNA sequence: TGTGCCAGCAGCTTCGCGAAAGAGACCCAGTACTTC.

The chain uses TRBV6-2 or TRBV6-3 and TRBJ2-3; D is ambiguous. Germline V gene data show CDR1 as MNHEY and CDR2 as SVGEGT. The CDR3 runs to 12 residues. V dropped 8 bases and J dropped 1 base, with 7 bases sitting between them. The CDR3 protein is CASGHRTDTQYF. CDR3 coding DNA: TGTGCCAGCGGCCACCGCACAGATACGCAGTATTTT.

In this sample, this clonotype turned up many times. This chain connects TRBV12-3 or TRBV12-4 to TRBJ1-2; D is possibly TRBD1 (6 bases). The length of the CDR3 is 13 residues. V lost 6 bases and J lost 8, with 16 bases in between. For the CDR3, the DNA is TGTGCCAGCAGACGCAGGGGTACTGACGGCTACACCTTC. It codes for CASRRRGTDGYTF.

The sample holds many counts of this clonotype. CDR3 bases: TGTGCCAGCTCACCTCCGGTACTTCAAGAGACCCAGTACTTC. Amino acids: CASSPPVLQETQYF. J is TRBJ2-5 and V is TRBV18; D is unresolved. The CDR3 length is 14 residues. Germline V gene data show CDR1 as KGHSH and CDR2 as LQKENI. Trimming left V 3 bases short and J 2 bases short, with 10 bases between.

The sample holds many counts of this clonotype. CDR3: CSARTAGTSGGIGELFF. CDR3 DNA sequence: TGCAGTGCTAGAACGGCCGGGACTAGCGGGGGTATCGGTGAGCTGTTTTTT. The chain is built from TRBV20-1 and TRBJ2-2; 14 bases match TRBD2. Looked up from germline, CDR1 is DFQATT and CDR2 is SNEGSKA (reference sequence). The CDR3 is made up of 17 amino acids. J gave up 11 bases and V 2 bases, and 13 bases lay outside the gene matches.

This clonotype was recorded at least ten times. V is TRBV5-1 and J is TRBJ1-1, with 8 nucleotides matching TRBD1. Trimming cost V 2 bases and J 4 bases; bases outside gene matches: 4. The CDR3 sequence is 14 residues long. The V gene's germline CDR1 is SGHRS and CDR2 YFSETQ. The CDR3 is CASSFNGQGTEAFF. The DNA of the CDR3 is TGCGCCAGCAGCTTCAATGGACAGGGCACTGAAGCTTTCTTT.

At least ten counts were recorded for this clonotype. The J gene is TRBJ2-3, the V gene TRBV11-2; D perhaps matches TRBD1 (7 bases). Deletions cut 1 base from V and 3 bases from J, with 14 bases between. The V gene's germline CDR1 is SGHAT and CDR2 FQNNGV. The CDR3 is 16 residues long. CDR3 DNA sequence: TGTGCCAGCAGCTTAGGCATACAGGGGAGGACAGATACGCAGTATTTT. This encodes CASSLGIQGRTDTQYF.

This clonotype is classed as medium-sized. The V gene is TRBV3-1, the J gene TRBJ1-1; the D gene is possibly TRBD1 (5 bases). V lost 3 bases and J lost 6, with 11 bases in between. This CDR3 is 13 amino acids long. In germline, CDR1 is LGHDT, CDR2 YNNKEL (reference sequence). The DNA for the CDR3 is TGTGCCAGCAGCCACCCCGGACAACCTGAAGCTTTCTTT. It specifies CASSHPGQPEAFF. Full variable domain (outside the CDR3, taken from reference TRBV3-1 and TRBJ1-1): DTAVSQTPKYLVTQMGNDKSIKCEQNLGHDTMYWYKQDSKKFLKIMFSYNNKELIINETVPNRFSPKSPDKAHLNLHINSLELGDSAVYFCASSHPGQPEAFFGQGTRLTVV.

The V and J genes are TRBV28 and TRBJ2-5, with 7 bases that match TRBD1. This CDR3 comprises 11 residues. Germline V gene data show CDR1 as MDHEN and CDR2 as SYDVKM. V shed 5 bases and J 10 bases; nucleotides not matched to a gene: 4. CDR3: CASSPRDSQYF. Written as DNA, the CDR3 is TGTGCCAGCAGTCCACGGGACAGCCAGTACTTC.

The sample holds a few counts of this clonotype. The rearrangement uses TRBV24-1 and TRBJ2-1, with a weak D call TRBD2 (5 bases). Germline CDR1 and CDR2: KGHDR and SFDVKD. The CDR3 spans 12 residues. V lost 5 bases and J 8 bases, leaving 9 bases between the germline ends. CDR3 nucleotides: TGTGCCACCAGTGCCCGAGGGTATGAGCAGTTCTTC. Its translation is CATSARGYEQFF.

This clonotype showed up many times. CDR3 loop: CASSQFSMVRPAGELFF. CDR3 coding DNA: TGTGCCAGCAGCCAATTTTCTATGGTCCGTCCAGCCGGGGAGCTGTTTTTT. The chain is built from TRBV4-2 and TRBJ2-2; no definite D call. The CDR3 has 17 residues. Germline V gives CDR1 LGHNA, CDR2 YNFKEQ. V lost 2 bases to trimming and J lost 6 bases, with 19 bases between them.

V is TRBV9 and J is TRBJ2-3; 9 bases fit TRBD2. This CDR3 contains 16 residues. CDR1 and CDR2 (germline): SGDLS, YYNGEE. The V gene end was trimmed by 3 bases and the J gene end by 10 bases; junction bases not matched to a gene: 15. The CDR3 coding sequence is TGTGCCAGCAGCGCTAGCGGGACAACCTTTGCGGGTTCGCAGTATTTT. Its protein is CASSASGTTFAGSQYF.